The 32 T cell receptor beta chains below were found in one sample sequenced in a study of CXCR3-negative and CXCR3-positive naive CD8 T cells. Study-wide results and limits: Hydrophobicity of TRB CDR3s was greater in CXCR3-positive naive cells than in CXCR3-negative naive cells.

For these TCRs, the target antigens are not known. The study made its TRB cDNA libraries by 5' RACE, adding UMI labels. For each CDR3 protein, TCRdb gives one entry from its re-call of the 5' RACE reads, without DNA. This repertoire includes around 63,000 distinct CDR3 sequences. Sequences were obtained from naive CXCR3+ CD8+ T cells from blood. Indicated subset: CD45RO-CCR7+CD27+CD95- naive CD8+ T cells expressing CXCR3 (TNR3+). The receptors derive from a human donor in good health. Some clones in this sample may be carry-over from other donors' samples.

The rearrangement joins TRBV5-1 to TRBJ2-3; the TCRdb D gene call, TRBD2, has no DNA to confirm it. Germline-derived CDR1 and CDR2 are SGHRS and YFSETQ. CDR3 length: 17 residues. CDR3 loop: CASSFYGLAGDTDTQYF.

The chain recombines TRBV28 with TRBJ1-1; TCRdb names TRBD1, which stays unverified in the absence of DNA. Germline V gene lookup returns CDR1 MDHEN and CDR2 SYDVKM. CDR3 length: 14 amino acids. This chain's CDR3 is CASSQQGENTEAFF.

The CDR3 sequence is CASSLSRGGVRDIQYF. The J gene is TRBJ2-4, the V gene TRBV28. Germline V CDR1 and CDR2: MDHEN, SYDVKM. This CDR3 region has 16 residues.

The chain recombines TRBV9 with TRBJ2-7. The V gene's germline CDR1 is SGDLS and CDR2 YYNGEE. The CDR3 contains 14 residues. CDR3 region: CASSVGAGPYEQYF.

The gene calls are TRBV7-6 and TRBJ1-4; with no DNA, the TCRdb D assignment of TRBD1 cannot be verified. Germline V lookup: CDR1 SGHVS, CDR2 FNYEAQ. The CDR3 is 17 residues long. This CDR3 is CASSLGGRGGTNEKLFF. The entire variable domain, with the rest obtained from reference TRBV7-6 and TRBJ1-4, is as follows: GAGVSQSPRYKVTKRGQDVALRCDPISGHVSLYWYRQALGQGPEFLTYFNYEAQQDKSGLPNDRFSAERPEGSISTLTIQRTEQRDSAMYRCASSLGGRGGTNEKLFFGSGTQLSVL.

The J gene is TRBJ2-1, the V gene TRBV6-6; no DNA is available, so the TRBD1 call from TCRdb remains unchecked. CDR1 and CDR2 from the germline V gene are MNHNY and SVGAGI (reference sequence). This CDR3 spans 19 amino acids. The CDR3 sequence is CASSYVGQGVPWNHNEQFF.

The gene calls are TRBV27 and TRBJ1-1. The CDR3 covers 15 residues. Germline values: CDR1 MNHEY, CDR2 SMNVEV (reference sequence). CDR3: CASSSELPGGTEAFF.

The chain links TRBV29-1 to TRBJ2-3; lacking DNA, the TRBD2 call made by TCRdb goes unchecked. Germline CDR1 SQVTM, CDR2 ANQGSEA. The CDR3 spans 15 residues. CDR3 protein: CSVEIAGEFTDTQYF.

CDR3 in amino acids: CASSRTDTGELFF. The chain couples TRBV6-2 or TRBV6-3 to TRBJ2-2. There are 13 residues in the CDR3. CDR1 and CDR2 (germline): MNHEY, SVGEGT.

This clonotype is identified as medium-sized from frequency. The rearrangement joins TRBV7-6 to TRBJ2-1. Germline V CDR1 and CDR2: SGHVS, FNYEAQ. The CDR3 covers 14 residues. CDR3 sequence reads: CASSLASGNNEQFF. Complete variable domain (other parts from reference TRBV7-6 and TRBJ2-1): GAGVSQSPRYKVTKRGQDVALRCDPISGHVSLYWYRQALGQGPEFLTYFNYEAQQDKSGLPNDRFSAERPEGSISTLTIQRTEQRDSAMYRCASSLASGNNEQFFGPGTRLTVL.

This chain joins TRBV25-1 and TRBJ2-1. The germline V gene encodes CDR1 MGHDK and CDR2 SYGVNS. The CDR3 extends over 14 amino acids. The CDR3 sequence is CASSESASYNEQFF. The entire variable domain, with the rest obtained from reference TRBV25-1 and TRBJ2-1, is as follows: EADIYQTPRYLVIGTGKKITLECSQTMGHDKMYWYQQDPGMELHLIHYSYGVNSTEKGDLSSESTVSRIRTEHFPLTLESARPSHTSQYLCASSESASYNEQFFGPGTRLTVL.

The rearrangement links TRBV29-1 to TRBJ2-2; TCRdb gives TRBD2 as the D gene, but with no DNA this cannot be confirmed. The CDR3 extends over 13 amino acids. The V gene's germline CDR1 is SQVTM and CDR2 ANQGSEA. The CDR3 here is CSVIAENTGELFF.

V usage is TRBV28 and J usage is TRBJ1-2; the D call of TRBD1 rests on TCRdb alone, since no DNA is present to check it. The germline V gene has CDR1 MDHEN and CDR2 SYDVKM. This CDR3 spans 16 amino acids. CDR3 loop: CASTPSVDRPLNGYTF.

The chain couples TRBV4-2 to TRBJ2-6; TCRdb reports TRBD1, a call that lacks DNA to check it against. This CDR3 is built from 16 residues. Germline V gene sequence: CDR1 LGHNA, CDR2 YNFKEQ. The CDR3 reads CASSQKTGSGANVLTF.

The chain carries TRBV7-6 and TRBJ1-1; TCRdb lists TRBD1, though no DNA is available to test this call. The CDR3 contains 15 residues. The germline gives CDR1 SGHVS, CDR2 FNYEAQ. CDR3 protein: CASSLLTGGRAEAFF. The whole variable domain, remainder taken from reference TRBV7-6 and TRBJ1-1, is GAGVSQSPRYKVTKRGQDVALRCDPISGHVSLYWYRQALGQGPEFLTYFNYEAQQDKSGLPNDRFSAERPEGSISTLTIQRTEQRDSAMYRCASSLLTGGRAEAFFGQGTRLTVV.

The V call is TRBV10-3, the J call TRBJ1-1; lacking DNA, the TRBD1 call made by TCRdb goes unchecked. The CDR3 is 14 amino acids. Germline lookup yields CDR1 ENHRY and CDR2 SYGVKD. CDR3 sequence: CAISESGGNTEAFF.

The V gene is TRBV29-1, the J gene TRBJ1-1. The CDR3 runs to 14 residues. The V gene's germline CDR1 is SQVTM and CDR2 ANQGSEA. CDR3 amino acids: CSVEGGVTNTEAFF.

The chain combines TRBV29-1 with TRBJ1-1. The CDR3 is 13 amino acids. Germline CDR1 SQVTM, CDR2 ANQGSEA. The CDR3 sequence: CSVDAGENTEAFF.

The genes are TRBV6-6 and TRBJ2-3; TCRdb calls TRBD2, which cannot be checked without DNA. The CDR3 spans 13 residues. CDR1 and CDR2 from the germline V gene are MNHNY and SVGAGI (reference sequence). CDR3: CASTLDSTDTQYF.

V gene TRBV29-1 combines with J gene TRBJ1-3; the D gene TCRdb calls, TRBD1, cannot be checked with no DNA. The CDR3 is 14 residues long. Germline assignment: CDR1 SQVTM and CDR2 ANQGSEA. The CDR3 loop is CATWGGYSGNTIYF.

The chain is built from TRBV7-9 and TRBJ1-2. The CDR3 consists of 14 residues. Per the germline V gene, CDR1 is SEHNR and CDR2 is FQNEAQ (reference sequence). CDR3 sequence: CASSFRDFDYGYTF. The full variable domain, in which reference TRBV7-9 and TRBJ1-2 provide the parts outside the CDR3, is DTGVSQNPRHKITKRGQNVTFRCDPISEHNRLYWYRQTLGQGPEFLTYFQNEAQLEKSRLLSDRFSAERPKGSFSTLEIQRTEQGDSAMYLCASSFRDFDYGYTFGSGTRLTVV.

The chain joins TRBV10-1 to TRBJ1-1; TCRdb returns TRBD1, unconfirmable since there is no DNA. This CDR3 contains 13 residues. The germline gives CDR1 WNHNN, CDR2 SYGVQD (reference sequence). CDR3 sequence: CASTSDRGTEAFF.

The chain links TRBV20-1 to TRBJ2-5; TCRdb's assignment of TRBD1 cannot be checked, as there is no DNA. This CDR3 is built from 12 residues. Germline CDR1 DFQATT, CDR2 SNEGSKA (reference sequence). This CDR3 is CSANRVGETQYF.

The chain carries TRBV7-3 and TRBJ2-2; there is no DNA to check the TCRdb D call of TRBD2. CDR1 and CDR2 (germline): SGHTA, FQGTGA. The CDR3 runs 16 residues. The CDR3 loop is CASSFASGGQIGELFF.

This sequence joins TRBV5-1 and TRBJ2-3; lacking DNA, the TRBD1 call made by TCRdb goes unchecked. From germline, CDR1 is SGHRS and CDR2 YFSETQ. The CDR3 spans 15 residues. CDR3 sequence: CASSPWDSFTDTQYF.

This chain links TRBV25-1 with TRBJ2-5; without DNA, the TCRdb call of TRBD2 cannot be checked. This CDR3 spans 14 amino acids. Germline-derived CDR1 and CDR2 are MGHDK and SYGVNS. This CDR3 reads CASSERAEEETQYF.

This chain connects TRBV28 to TRBJ1-3. Germline CDR1 is MDHEN and CDR2 is SYDVKM. CDR3 length: 12 amino acids. CDR3 protein: CATLEPGNTIYF.

The chain joins TRBV9 to TRBJ2-2. The length of the CDR3 is 12 residues. Germline CDR1 reads SGDLS; CDR2 reads YYNGEE. Here the CDR3 reads CASSDLSGELFF.

The J gene is TRBJ2-1, the V gene TRBV29-1; the TCRdb D gene call, TRBD1, has no DNA to confirm it. Germline lookup yields CDR1 SQVTM and CDR2 ANQGSEA. The CDR3 consists of 16 residues. CDR3 loop: CSVEGQGAWSYNEQFF.

This chain uses TRBV19 with TRBJ1-2. CDR1 and CDR2 (germline): LNHDA, SQIVND (reference sequence). The CDR3 runs to 15 residues. CDR3 in amino acids: CASSIPLDSYYGYTF.

According to its frequency, this clonotype is medium-sized. The chain combines TRBV4-1 with TRBJ2-1; TCRdb lists TRBD2, though no DNA is available to test this call. From germline, CDR1 is MGHRA and CDR2 YSYEKL. This CDR3 has 13 residues. CDR3: CASSGGVYNEQFF.

The V and J genes are TRBV28 and TRBJ2-2; no DNA is available, so the TRBD1 call from TCRdb remains unchecked. CDR3 length: 16 residues. Per germline, CDR1 MDHEN and CDR2 SYDVKM. Here the CDR3 reads CASSLQGTGGSGELFF.